These 4 T cell receptor beta chains share one sample of origin, sequenced in a study of siplizumab effects on memory and regulatory T cells. Sequencing was performed with immunoSEQ multiplex PCR; in TCRdb, only in-frame clones are kept and a portion is missing. The sample consists of over 65,000 clones, roughly 94% of them appearing once. Sequencing used CD8+ T cells sorted from blood. Every receptor here comes from a human donor in good health.

The chain combines TRBV5-1 with TRBJ2-7, with D perhaps given as TRBD1 or TRBD2 (5 bases each). Per the germline V gene, CDR1 is SGHRS and CDR2 is YFSETQ. The V end was cut by 4 bases, the J end by 4 bases, with 15 bases between. This CDR3 has 14 residues. CDR3 bases: TGCGCCAGCAGCACGGGGACGGACATATACGAGCAGTACTTC. Translating it yields CASSTGTDIYEQYF.

The V and J genes are TRBV7-8 and TRBJ2-3; 9 nucleotides agree with TRBD1. The CDR3 sequence is 19 residues long. V trimming: 1 base; J trimming: 4 bases; junction bases outside the gene matches: 15. The V gene's germline CDR1 is SGHVS and CDR2 FQNEAQ. CDR3 sequence reads: CASSLVVAPYRGQADTQYF. The CDR3 coding sequence is TGTGCCAGCAGCTTAGTCGTTGCCCCGTACAGGGGGCAGGCAGATACGCAGTATTTT.

The chain has TRBV12-5 and TRBJ2-1; tentatively, D is TRBD1 (5 bases). The CDR3 length is 15 residues. Trimming removed 2 bases at V and 5 bases at J, with 13 bases between. Germline CDR1 reads LGHNT; CDR2 reads FRNRAP. Here the CDR3 reads CASGLPPQGHNEQFF. CDR3 coding DNA: TGTGCTAGTGGTTTGCCACCTCAGGGCCACAATGAGCAGTTCTTC.

The chain carries TRBV10-3 and TRBJ2-7, with 7 bases identical to TRBD1. Germline V gene lookup returns CDR1 ENHRY and CDR2 SYGVKD. V shed 3 bases, J shed 2 bases, and the junction held 10 bases outside the gene matches. The CDR3 runs 16 residues. CDR3 nucleotides: TGTGCCATCAGTGACCCGACAGGGTTTAAAACCTACGAGCAGTACTTC. Its protein product is CAISDPTGFKTYEQYF.